Below, one T cell receptor beta chain is given with its context. Germline CDR1 reads MGHRA; CDR2 reads YSYEKL. CDR3 length equals 15 residues. The V gene lost 0 bases and the J gene lost 4 bases, with 12 bases spanning the gap. This record comes from a study of blood T cell repertoires in COVID-19. Study summary: COVID-19 samples collected from the United States, Italy and Spain covered acute and convalescent phases. In each case, the material was cDNA or gDNA derived from T cells, B-cell-depleted T cells, or PBMCs.

Per the study methods: Scientists estimated how many nucleated cells there were by amplifying reference gene primers. Clones were read by immunoSEQ multiplex PCR, and TCRdb kept only the in-frame ones, dropping some. V, J and clone size are those of that table, while D and trimming were read from the DNA. The sample yields roughly 500,000 clones, roughly 87% seen once. One Seattle source followed patients from active infection through their disease course. The sequence was collected from a man between 18 and 29 years old with COVID-19, enrolled during active disease. Material for sequencing was peripheral blood. V and J are TRBV4-1 and TRBJ1-2; D is uncertain. The CDR3 sequence: CASSQDQVLTYGYTF. The CDR3 DNA reads TGCGCCAGCAGCCAAGATCAGGTCCTTACCTATGGCTACACCTTC.